What follows is one T cell receptor (beta chain) and its context. This sample is part of a study of blood T cell repertoires in COVID-19. In the study overall: Nucleic acid was either cDNA or gDNA, and it came from T cells, B-cell-depleted T cells, or PBMCs.

All enrollees were about 18 to 90 years old and from about 24 US areas. Two negative PCRs, clearance, or symptom resolution had been documented for recovered Cohort 3 donors. Authors' processing steps: Amplified reference gene primers provided the basis for estimating nucleated cell counts. Assay: immunoSEQ multiplex PCR; the TCRdb copy retains only in-frame clones and omits some. The V and J calls and the clone size are those of that table, but D and trimming were determined from the DNA. The sample holds approximately 500,000 clones, 88% seen once. The trim removed 4 bases at V and 6 bases at J, leaving 27 bases unmatched. Germline-derived CDR1 and CDR2 are LGHDT and YNNKEL (reference sequence). The CDR3 spans 20 residues.

The TCR comes from a middle-aged woman who had recovered from COVID-19. V gene TRBV3-1 (or the pseudogene TRBV3-2) combines with J gene TRBJ2-7; 7 bases are a match to TRBD1. The sequenced sample was PBMCs or T cells enriched from blood (not recorded which). The CDR3 sequence is CASSLDLSQDRVTGVGEQYF. The CDR3 DNA is TGTGCCAGCAGCCTAGACCTTAGCCAAGATAGGGTCACAGGGGTGGGCGAGCAGTACTTC.